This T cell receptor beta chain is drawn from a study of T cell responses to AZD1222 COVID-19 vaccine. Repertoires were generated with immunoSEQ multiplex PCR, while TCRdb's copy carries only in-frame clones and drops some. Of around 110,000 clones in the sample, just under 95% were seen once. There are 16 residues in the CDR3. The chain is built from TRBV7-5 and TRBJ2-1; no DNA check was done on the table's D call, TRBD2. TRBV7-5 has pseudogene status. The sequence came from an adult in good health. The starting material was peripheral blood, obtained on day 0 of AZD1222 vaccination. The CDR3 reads CARSLRGRAGYNEQFF. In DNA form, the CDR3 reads TGTGCCAGAAGCTTACGTGGGAGGGCCGGATACAATGAGCAGTTCTTC.